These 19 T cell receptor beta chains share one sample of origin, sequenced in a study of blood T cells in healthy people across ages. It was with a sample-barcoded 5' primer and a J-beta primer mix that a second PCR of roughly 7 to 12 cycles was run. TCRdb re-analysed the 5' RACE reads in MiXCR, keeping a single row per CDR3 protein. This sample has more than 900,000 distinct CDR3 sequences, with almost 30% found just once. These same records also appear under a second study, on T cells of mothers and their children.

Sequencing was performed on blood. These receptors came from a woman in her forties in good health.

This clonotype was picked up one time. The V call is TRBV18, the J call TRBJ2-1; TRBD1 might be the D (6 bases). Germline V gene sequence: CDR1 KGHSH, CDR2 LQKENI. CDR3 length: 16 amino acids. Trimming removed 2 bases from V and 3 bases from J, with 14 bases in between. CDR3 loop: CASSPAGQGGYNEQFF. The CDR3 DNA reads TGTGCCAGCTCACCAGCGGGCCAAGGGGGCTACAATGAGCAGTTCTTC.

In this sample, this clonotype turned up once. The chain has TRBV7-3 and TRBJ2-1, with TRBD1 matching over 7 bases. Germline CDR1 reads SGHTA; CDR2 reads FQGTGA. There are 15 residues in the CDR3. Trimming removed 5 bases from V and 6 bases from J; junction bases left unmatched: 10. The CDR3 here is CASSNGQVGCNEQFF. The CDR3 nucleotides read TGTGCCAGCAGCAACGGACAGGTAGGCTGCAATGAGCAGTTCTTC.

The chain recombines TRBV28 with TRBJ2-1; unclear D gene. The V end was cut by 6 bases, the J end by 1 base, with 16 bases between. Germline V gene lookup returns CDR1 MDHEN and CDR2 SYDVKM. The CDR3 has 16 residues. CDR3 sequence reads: CASSLLGPESYNEQFF. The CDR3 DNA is TGTGCCAGCAGCCTCCTCGGGCCGGAATCCTACAATGAGCAGTTCTTC. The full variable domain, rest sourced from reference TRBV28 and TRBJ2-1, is DVKVTQSSRYLVKRTGEKVFLECVQDMDHENMFWYRQDPGLGLRLIYFSYDVKMKEKGDIPEGYSVSREKKERFSLILESASTNQTSMYLCASSLLGPESYNEQFFGPGTRLTVL.

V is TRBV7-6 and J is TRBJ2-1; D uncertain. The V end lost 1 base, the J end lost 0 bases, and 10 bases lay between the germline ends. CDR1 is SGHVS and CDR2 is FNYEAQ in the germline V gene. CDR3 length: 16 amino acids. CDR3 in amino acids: CASSLDGWSSYNEQFF. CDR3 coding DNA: TGTGCCAGCAGCTTAGACGGCTGGAGCTCCTACAATGAGCAGTTCTTC.

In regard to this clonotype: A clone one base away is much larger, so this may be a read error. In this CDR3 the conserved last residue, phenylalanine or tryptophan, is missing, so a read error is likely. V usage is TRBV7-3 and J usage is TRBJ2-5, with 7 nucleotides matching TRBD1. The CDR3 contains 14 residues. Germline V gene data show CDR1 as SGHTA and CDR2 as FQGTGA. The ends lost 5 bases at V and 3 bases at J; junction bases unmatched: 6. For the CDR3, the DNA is TGTGCCAGCAGCCCTGGGGGACAGAAAGAGACCCAGTACTGC. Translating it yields CASSPGGQKETQYC.

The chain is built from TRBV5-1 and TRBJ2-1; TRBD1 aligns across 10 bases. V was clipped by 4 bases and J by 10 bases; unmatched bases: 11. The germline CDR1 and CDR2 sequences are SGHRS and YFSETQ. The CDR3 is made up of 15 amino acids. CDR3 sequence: CASSDGTGVNYEQFF. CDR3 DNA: TGCGCCAGCAGCGACGGGACAGGGGTCAACTACGAGCAGTTCTTC.

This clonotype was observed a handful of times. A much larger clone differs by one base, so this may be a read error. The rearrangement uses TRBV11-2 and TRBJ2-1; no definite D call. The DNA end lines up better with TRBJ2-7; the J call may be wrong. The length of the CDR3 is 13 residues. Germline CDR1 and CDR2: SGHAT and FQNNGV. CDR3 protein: CASSPRSYNEQYF. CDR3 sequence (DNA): TGTGCCAGCAGCCCCCGTTCATACAATGAGCAGTACTTC.

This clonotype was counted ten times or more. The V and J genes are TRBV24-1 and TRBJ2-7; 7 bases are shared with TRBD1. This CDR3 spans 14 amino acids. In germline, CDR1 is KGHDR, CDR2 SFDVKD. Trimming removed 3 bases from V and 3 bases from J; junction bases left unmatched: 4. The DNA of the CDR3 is TGTGCCACCAGTGATCCCCGGACAGGCTACGAGCAGTACTTC. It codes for CATSDPRTGYEQYF.

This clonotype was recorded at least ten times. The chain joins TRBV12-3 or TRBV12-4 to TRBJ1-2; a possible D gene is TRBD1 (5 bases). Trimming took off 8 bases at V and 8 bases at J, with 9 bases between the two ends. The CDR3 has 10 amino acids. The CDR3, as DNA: TGTGCCAGCGGCGACAGAGGCTACACCTTC. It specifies CASGDRGYTF.

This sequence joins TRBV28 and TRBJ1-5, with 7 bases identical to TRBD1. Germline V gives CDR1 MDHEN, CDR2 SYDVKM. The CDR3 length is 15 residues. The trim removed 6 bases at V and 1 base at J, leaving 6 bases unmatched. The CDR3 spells CASRVTGASNQPQHF. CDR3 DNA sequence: TGTGCCAGCAGGGTCACAGGGGCGAGCAATCAGCCCCAGCATTTT.

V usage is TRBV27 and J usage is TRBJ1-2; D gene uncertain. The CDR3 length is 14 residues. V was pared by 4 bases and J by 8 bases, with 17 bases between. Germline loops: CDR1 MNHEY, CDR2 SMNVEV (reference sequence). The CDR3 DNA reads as TGTGCCAGCAGTTCCTCAGACCTGACGGGGGGCTACACCTTC. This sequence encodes CASSSSDLTGGYTF.

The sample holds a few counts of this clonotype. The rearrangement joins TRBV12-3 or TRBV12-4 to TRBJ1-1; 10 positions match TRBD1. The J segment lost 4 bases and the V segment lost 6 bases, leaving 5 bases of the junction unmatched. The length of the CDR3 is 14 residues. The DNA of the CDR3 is TGTGCCAGCAGATGGACAGGGGGTAGCACTGAAGCTTTCTTT. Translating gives CASRWTGGSTEAFF.

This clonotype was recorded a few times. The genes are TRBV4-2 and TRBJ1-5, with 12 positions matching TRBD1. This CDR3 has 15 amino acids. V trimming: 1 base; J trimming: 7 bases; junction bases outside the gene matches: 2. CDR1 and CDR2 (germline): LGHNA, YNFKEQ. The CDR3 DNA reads TGTGCCAGCAGCCAAGCTGGGACAGGGGGCCAGCCCCAGCATTTT. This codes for CASSQAGTGGQPQHF.

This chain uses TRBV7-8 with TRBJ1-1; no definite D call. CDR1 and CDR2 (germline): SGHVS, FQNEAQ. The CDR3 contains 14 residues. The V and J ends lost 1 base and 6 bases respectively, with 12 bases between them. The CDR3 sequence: CASSLGRSYAEAFF. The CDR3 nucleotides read TGTGCCAGCAGCTTAGGGAGGTCGTACGCTGAAGCTTTCTTT. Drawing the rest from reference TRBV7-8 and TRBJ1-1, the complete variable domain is GAGVSQSPRYKVAKRGQDVALRCDPISGHVSLFWYQQALGQGPEFLTYFQNEAQLDKSGLPSDRFFAERPEGSVSTLKIQRTQQEDSAVYLCASSLGRSYAEAFFGQGTRLTVV.

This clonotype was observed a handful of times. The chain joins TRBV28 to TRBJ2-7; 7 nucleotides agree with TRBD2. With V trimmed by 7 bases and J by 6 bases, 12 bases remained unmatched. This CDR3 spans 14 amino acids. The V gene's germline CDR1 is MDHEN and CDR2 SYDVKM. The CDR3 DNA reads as TGTGCCAGCACTCTCCCGGGGGAGGGGTGCGAGCAGTACTTC. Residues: CASTLPGEGCEQYF.

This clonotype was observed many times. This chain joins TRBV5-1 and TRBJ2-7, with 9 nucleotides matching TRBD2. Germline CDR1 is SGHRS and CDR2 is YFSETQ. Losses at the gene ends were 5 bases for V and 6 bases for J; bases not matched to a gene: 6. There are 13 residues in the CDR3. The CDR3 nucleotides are TGCGCCAGCAGTTATGCTAGCGGGATCGAGCAGTACTTC. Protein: CASSYASGIEQYF.

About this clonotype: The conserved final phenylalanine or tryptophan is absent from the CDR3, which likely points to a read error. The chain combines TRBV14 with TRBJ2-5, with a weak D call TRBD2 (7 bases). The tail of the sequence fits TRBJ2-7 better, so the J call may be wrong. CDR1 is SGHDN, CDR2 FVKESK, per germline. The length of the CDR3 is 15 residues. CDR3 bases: TGTGCCAGCAGCCATTGGGGGGGCCGTGATTACGAGCAGTACTCC. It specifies CASSHWGGRDYEQYS.

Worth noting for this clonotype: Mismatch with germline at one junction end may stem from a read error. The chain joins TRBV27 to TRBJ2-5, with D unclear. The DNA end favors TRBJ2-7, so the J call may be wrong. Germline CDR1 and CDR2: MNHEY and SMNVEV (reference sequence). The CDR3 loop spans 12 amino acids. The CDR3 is CANSPTGYEQYF. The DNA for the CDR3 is TGTGCCAACAGTCCTACCGGATACGAGCAGTACTTC.

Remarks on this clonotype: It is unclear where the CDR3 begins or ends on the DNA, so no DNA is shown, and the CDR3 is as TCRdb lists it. The CDR3 protein is CASSFGGGTSPYF. V and J are TRBV12-3 or TRBV12-4 and TRBJ2-5; the D call of TRBD2 is as the table states it, not checked on the DNA. The CDR3 extends over 13 residues, inclusive of both ends.